This TCR beta chain was found in a study of T cells in Graves' hyperthyroidism and ophthalmopathy. Study-wide context: Initial diagnosis, before any treatment, was when peripheral blood was collected.

Germline-derived CDR1 and CDR2 are SGHVT and SQSDAQ. The CDR3 has 16 residues. Trimming removed 4 bases at V and 0 bases at J, with 13 bases between. Amplification targeted TCR beta CDR3 regions from RNA transcripts. The HTBI primer set served for first-round RT-PCR of the TCR CDR3. MiXCR, run by TCRdb on the multiplex PCR reads, gives a single entry per CDR3 protein. The sample has approximately 700,000 distinct CDR3 sequences; over 15% are singletons. This clonotype was recorded at least ten times. Its antigen is currently unknown. Orbital computed tomography, thyroid ultrasound, serum thyroxine and TRAb, and clinical symptoms together informed the diagnoses. PBMCs were obtained from approximately 10 ml fresh peripheral blood. Study results and limitations: Ophthalmopathy got predicted by the model a median roughly 6.1 months before its onset.

The sequenced sample was blood. The chain recombines TRBV7-4 with TRBJ1-5, with D unresolved. The receptor was isolated from a man aged 18 to 29 with Graves' hyperthyroidism. CDR3 sequence (DNA): TGTGCCAGCAGCTGGAATACGAATAATAGCAATCAGCCCCAGCATTTT. It codes for CASSWNTNNSNQPQHF.